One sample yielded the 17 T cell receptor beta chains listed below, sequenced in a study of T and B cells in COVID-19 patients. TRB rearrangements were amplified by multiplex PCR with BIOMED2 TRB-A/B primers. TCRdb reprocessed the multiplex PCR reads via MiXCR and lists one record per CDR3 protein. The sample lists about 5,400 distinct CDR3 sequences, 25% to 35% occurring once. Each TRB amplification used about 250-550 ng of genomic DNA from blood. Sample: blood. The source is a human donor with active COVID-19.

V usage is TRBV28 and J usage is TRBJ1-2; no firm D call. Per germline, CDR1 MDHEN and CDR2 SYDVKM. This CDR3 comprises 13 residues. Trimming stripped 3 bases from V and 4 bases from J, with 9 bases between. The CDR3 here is CASSFEQIYGYTF. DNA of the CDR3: TGTGCCAGCAGTTTTGAACAGATCTATGGCTACACCTTC.

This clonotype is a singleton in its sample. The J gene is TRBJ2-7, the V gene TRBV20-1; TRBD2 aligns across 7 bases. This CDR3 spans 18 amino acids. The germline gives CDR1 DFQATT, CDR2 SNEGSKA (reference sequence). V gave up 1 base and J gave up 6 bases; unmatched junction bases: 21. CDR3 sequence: CSARAETSALSRGLEQYF. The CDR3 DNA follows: TGCAGTGCTAGAGCCGAAACTAGCGCCCTTTCGAGGGGTCTCGAGCAGTACTTC.

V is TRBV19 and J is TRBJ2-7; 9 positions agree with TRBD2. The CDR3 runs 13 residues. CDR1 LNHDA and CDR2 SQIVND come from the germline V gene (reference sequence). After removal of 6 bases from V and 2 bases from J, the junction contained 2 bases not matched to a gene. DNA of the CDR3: TGTGCCAGTAGCCCTAGCGGGACCTACGAGCAGTACTTC. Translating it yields CASSPSGTYEQYF.

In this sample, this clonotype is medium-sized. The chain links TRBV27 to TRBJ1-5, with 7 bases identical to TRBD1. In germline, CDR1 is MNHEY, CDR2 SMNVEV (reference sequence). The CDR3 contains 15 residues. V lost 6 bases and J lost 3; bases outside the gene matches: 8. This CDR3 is CASRRQGGSNQPQHF. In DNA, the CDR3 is TGTGCCAGCAGGAGACAGGGAGGATCCAATCAGCCCCAGCATTTT.

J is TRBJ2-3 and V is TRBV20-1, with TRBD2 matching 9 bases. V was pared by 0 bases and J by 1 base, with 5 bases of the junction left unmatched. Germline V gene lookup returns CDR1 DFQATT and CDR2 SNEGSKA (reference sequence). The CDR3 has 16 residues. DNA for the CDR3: TGCAGTGCTAGAGATTTAGCTAGCGGGGGCACAGATACGCAGTATTTT. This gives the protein CSARDLASGGTDTQYF.

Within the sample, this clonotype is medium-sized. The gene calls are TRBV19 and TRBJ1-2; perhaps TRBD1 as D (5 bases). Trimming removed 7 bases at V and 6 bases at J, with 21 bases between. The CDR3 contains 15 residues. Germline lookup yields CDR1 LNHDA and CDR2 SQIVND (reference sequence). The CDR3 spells CASIGGAKEYHGYTF. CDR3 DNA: TGTGCCAGTATCGGCGGGGCAAAGGAGTACCATGGCTACACCTTC.

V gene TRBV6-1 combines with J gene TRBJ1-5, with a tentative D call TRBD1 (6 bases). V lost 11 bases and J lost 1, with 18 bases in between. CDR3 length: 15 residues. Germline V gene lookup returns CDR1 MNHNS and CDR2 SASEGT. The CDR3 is CAGEVYQGSNQPQHF. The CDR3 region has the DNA TGTGCCGGGGAAGTCTACCAGGGGAGCAATCAGCCCCAGCATTTT.

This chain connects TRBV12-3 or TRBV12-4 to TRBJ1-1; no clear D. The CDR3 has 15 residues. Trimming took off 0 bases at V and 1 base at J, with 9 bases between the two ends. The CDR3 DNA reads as TGTGCCAGCAGTTTAGCCTTAATAGAGAACACTGAAGCTTTCTTT. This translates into CASSLALIENTEAFF.

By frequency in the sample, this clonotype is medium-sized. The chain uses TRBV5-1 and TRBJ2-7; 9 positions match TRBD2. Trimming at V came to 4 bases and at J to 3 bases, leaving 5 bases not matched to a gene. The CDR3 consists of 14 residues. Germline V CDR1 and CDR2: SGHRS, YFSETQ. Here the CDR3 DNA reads TGCGCCAGCAGCCAAGGGACTAGCAGCTACGAGCAGTACTTC. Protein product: CASSQGTSSYEQYF.

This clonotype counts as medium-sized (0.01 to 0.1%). The CDR3 reads CASSEGMGGPMGQYF. CDR3 bases: TGTGCCAGCAGTGAGGGGATGGGGGGTCCCATGGGGCAGTACTTC. This chain connects TRBV6-1 to TRBJ2-7; maybe TRBD2 (6 bases). The germline V and J ends were trimmed by 3 bases and 9 bases, with 21 bases remaining between them. The CDR3 is 15 residues long. Germline V gene sequence: CDR1 MNHNS, CDR2 SASEGT.

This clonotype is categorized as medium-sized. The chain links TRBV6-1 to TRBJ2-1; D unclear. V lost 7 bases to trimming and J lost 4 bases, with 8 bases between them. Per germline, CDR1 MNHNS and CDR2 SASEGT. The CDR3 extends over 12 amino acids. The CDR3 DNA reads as TGTGCCAGCATCCCAAAGTACAATGAGCAGTTCTTC. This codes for CASIPKYNEQFF.

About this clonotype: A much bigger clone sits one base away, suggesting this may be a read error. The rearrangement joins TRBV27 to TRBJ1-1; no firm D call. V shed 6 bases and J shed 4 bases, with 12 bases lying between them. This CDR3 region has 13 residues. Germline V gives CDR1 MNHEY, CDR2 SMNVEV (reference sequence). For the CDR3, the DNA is TGTGCCAGCAGCTCAAGGAGGGTCACTGAAGCTTTCTTT. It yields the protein CASSSRRVTEAFF.

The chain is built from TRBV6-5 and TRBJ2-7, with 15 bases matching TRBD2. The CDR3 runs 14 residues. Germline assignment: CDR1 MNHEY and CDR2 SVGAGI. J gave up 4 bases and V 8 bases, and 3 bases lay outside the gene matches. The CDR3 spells CASGTSGRSYEQYF. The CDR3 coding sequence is TGTGCCAGCGGGACTAGCGGGAGGAGTTACGAGCAGTACTTC.

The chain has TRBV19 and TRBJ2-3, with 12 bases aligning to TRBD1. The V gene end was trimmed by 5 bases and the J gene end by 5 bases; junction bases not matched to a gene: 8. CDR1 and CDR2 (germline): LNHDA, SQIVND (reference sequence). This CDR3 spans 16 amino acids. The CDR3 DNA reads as TGTGCCAGTAGTGCCCCGGGACAGGGGGCGCGAGATACGCAGTATTTT. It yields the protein CASSAPGQGARDTQYF. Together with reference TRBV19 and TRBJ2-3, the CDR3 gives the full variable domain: DGGITQSPKYLFRKEGQNVTLSCEQNLNHDAMYWYRQDPGQGLRLIYYSQIVNDFQKGDIAEGYSVSREKKESFPLTVTSAQKNPTAFYLCASSAPGQGARDTQYFGPGTRLTVL.

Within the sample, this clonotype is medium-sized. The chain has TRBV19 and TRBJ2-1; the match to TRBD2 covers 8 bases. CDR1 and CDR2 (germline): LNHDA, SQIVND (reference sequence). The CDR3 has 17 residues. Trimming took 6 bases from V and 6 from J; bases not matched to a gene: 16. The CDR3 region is CASSRSGSNLLGNEQFF. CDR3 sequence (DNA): TGTGCCAGTAGCAGAAGCGGGAGTAATCTCCTGGGCAATGAGCAGTTCTTC.

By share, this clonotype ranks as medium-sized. CDR3 DNA: TGTGCCAGTAGTATTAGTCAGGCTAGCGGTAGCACAGATACGCAGTATTTT. It yields the protein CASSISQASGSTDTQYF. The chain employs TRBV19 and TRBJ2-3, with 7 nucleotides matching TRBD2. The V gene's germline CDR1 is LNHDA and CDR2 SQIVND (reference sequence). The CDR3 contains 17 residues. The junction had 9 bases not matched to a gene; V was cut back by 3 bases and J by 0 bases. The variable domain in full, completed from reference TRBV19 and TRBJ2-3, reads DGGITQSPKYLFRKEGQNVTLSCEQNLNHDAMYWYRQDPGQGLRLIYYSQIVNDFQKGDIAEGYSVSREKKESFPLTVTSAQKNPTAFYLCASSISQASGSTDTQYFGPGTRLTVL.

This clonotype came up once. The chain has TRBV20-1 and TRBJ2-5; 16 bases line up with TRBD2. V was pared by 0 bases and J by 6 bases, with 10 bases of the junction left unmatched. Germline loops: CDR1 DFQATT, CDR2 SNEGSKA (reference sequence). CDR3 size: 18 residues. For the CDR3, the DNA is TGCAGTGCTAGAGATCCGGGACTAGCGGGAGGGAGGCGACAGACCCAGTACTTC. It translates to CSARDPGLAGGRRQTQYF.